This T cell receptor beta chain is drawn from a study of identical twins. The germline CDR1 and CDR2 sequences are ENHRY and SYGVKD. The CDR3 sequence is 14 residues long. V was pared by 0 bases and J by 8 bases, with 11 bases between. Of note for this clonotype: The antigen remains undetermined.

Unique molecular identifiers were present on cDNA, and template switching added a universal primer site. TCRdb passed the 5' RACE reads through MiXCR, listing each CDR3 protein once. The repertoire holds around 1.7 million distinct CDR3 sequences, with roughly a third as singletons. Study results and limitations: Analyses of zero insertions could, in part, be confounded by invariant MAIT and iNKT cells. Some out-of-frame alpha sequences were shared by twins, and these showed excess low generation probability. Conclusions came from cross-sectional statistical analysis, not from following the same donors.

The sequencing input was cord blood. The sequence derives from a newborn girl in good health. The chain couples TRBV10-3 to TRBJ2-1; no firm D call. CDR3 protein: CAISESSYADEQFF. Written as DNA, the CDR3 is TGTGCCATCAGTGAGTCGTCTTATGCGGATGAGCAGTTCTTC.